The T cell receptor beta chain described here comes from a study of long-term antiretroviral therapy in people with HIV (dated by TCRdb to about 2022). Some background on the complete study: The earliest samples were collected approximately a decade before the 2015 WHO recommendation for immediate ART, a period when ART was typically delayed until CD4 counts fell. A retrospective serial study tested whether changes in peripheral blood TRB repertoire composition and diversity were associated with ART initiation and durable HIV suppression. About 40% of the 30 participants with HIV were female. No cross-contamination during QIAcube processing turned up in test extractions that ran a monoclonal T-cell line alongside 33 polyclonal samples. A total of 150 to 200 cryopreserved PBMC samples came from 30 adults with confirmed HIV infection and were collected serially over a mean of roughly six years (range 1-12).

General study outcomes and caveats: The samples were dated from the mid-2000s to the late 2010s, and the ART regimens that were used may be less effective than current ART regimens. Because pre-ART samples had limited cell numbers, profiling was done on unsorted PBMC rather than on sorted CD4+ and CD8+ T cells. Limited PBMC availability meant only the TCR beta chain was sequenced, without alpha chain pairing. A significant increase in TRB diversity was found to be associated with ART initiation, although TRB diversity was observed to remain significantly below that of transplant donor controls even after long-term ART. The repertoire was dominated across all time points by expanded TRB clones identified before ART initiation, although this dominance was seen to fluctuate and to decrease in many PLHIV after ART. No data were available on ART adherence, viral resistance or therapy changes, limiting inferences about post-ART repertoire changes. CDR3 length ranges in HIV repertoires were narrower than in controls, and network structure suggested an antigen-experienced repertoire with only a slight naive shift after ART.

Relative to germline, V is missing 6 bases and J is missing 6 bases, with 5 bases of the junction outside any gene match. Including cysteine and phenylalanine, the CDR3 has 11 amino acids. Only the CDR3 DNA is retained, 33 bases long and in frame from the first base. For CDR1 and CDR2, the germline V gene (reference sequence) lists DFQATT and SNEGSKA. The immunoSEQ hsTCRB v3.0 assay was used at survey level resolution to sequence the TRB variable region. TRB sequencing targeted a depth of about 40,000-55,000 T-cell genomes per sample. Pooled TRB libraries were sequenced on an Illumina MiSeq with a v3 150-cycle kit. The authors processed their data as follows. Analysis of repertoires was carried out in R inside a reproducible Nextflow workflow spanning QC, data transformation and analysis. LymphoSeq2, an R package for AIRR-Seq data exploration, was used to implement custom analyses. A handful of samples that produced fewer than 5000 total TRB sequences were removed, so 190 or so HIV repertoires were analyzed. Among the roughly 190 retained HIV repertoires, some 60 were collected before ART initiation and 120 to 140 after ART initiation. Repertoires were downsampled to 5000 TRB nucleotide sequences, and summary statistics were averaged over 100 downsampling iterations. The analysis kept only TRB sequences whose CDR3 regions were at least seven amino acids long. Diversity was measured with a Shannon entropy-derived clonality score and the Gini coefficient. In the repertoire networks, any two of the top 5000 CDR3 amino acid sequences were linked whenever the two sequences differed by an edit distance of one. For TRB CDR3 amino acid sequences, GLIPH2 was used to predict antigen specificity groups and MHC restriction. CDR3 amino acid sequences were matched against VDJdb and McPAS-TCR to flag known CMV, EBV, HIV or tissue antigen associations. Pre-ART, post-ART and control groups were compared with Wilcoxon signed-rank tests and Holm-Bonferroni correction. Entries here come from immuneACCESS through TCRdb and include only in-frame sequences with V and J called. Some clones fail to appear in such tables; in the studies checked, an unresolved V gene covers under half of the shortfall, and the cause of the remainder is unknown. From that table come the V and J calls and clone size; the DNA was used to work out D and trimming. The sample contains 20,000 to 25,000 clones, 88% of them found a single time. The ten largest account for roughly 3.6% of the sample.

With respect to this clone: There is no known antigen for this receptor. No clone much larger than this one lies a single base away; base qualities are absent.

Participants were included only if at least one PBMC sample before ART initiation and at least two post-ART samples were available. Every participant with HIV received treatment in the United States of America. Before DNA extraction, cryopreserved samples of about 0.9-11 million PBMC were thawed and then washed. At the time of the earliest PBMC sample for each participant with HIV, ages ranged from about 23 to 60 years. Per participant, PBMC samples came from 1-4 timepoints prior to ART initiation and 2-8 timepoints following ART initiation, for a median of 7 samples. Serial HIV viral load, CD4+ T-cell count, ART history and demographic data were obtained for every participant. A Qiagen kit on a QIAcube was used to extract genomic DNA from unsorted PBMC, with samples processed in batches of 12.

This receptor chain uses TRBV20-1 and TRBJ2-7; the central 7 bases match TRBD2. Sequencing was performed on unsorted PBMCs, taken 2.3 years after starting antiretroviral therapy. This sequence was found in a man aged 55-75 years with HIV. The base sequence is TGCAGTGCGGGAGGGGAAACCGAGCAGTACTTC. Its translation is CSAGGETEQYF.